The source of this T cell receptor (beta chain) is a study of shared clonotypes between healthy human individuals. In germline, CDR1 is GTSNPN, CDR2 SVGIG (reference sequence). Trimming removed 1 base from V and 6 bases from J, with 13 bases in between. The CDR3 has 14 residues. Assay: immunoSEQ multiplex PCR; the TCRdb copy retains only in-frame clones and omits some. The sample consists of about 530,000 clones, almost 97% of them appearing once. The clonotype comes from a woman aged 25-40 years in good health. The rearrangement links TRBV30 to TRBJ2-4; maybe TRBD1 (5 bases). The sample consisted of naive CD4+ T cells sorted from blood. Subset reported: CD45RA+ positively selected. The CDR3, as DNA: TGTGCCTGGAGTGATGGCCTAGGGGCAAACATTCAGTACTTC. Translation: CAWSDGLGANIQYF.